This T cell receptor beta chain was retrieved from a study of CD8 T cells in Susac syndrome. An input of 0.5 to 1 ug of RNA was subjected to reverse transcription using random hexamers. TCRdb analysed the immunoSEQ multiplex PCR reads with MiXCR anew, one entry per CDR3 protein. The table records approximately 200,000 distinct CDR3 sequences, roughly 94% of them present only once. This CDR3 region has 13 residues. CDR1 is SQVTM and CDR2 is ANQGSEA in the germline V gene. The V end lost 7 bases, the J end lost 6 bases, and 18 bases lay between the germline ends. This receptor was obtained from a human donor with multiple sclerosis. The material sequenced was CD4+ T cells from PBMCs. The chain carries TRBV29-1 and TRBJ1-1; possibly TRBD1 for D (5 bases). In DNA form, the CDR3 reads TGCAGCGCCGCAGGGCGAGGAATCCCTGAAGCTTTCTTT. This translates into CSAAGRGIPEAFF.